Sequencing of this T cell receptor beta chain was carried out in a study of CD8 T cells in Susac syndrome. cDNA came from approximately 0.5 to 1 ug RNA primed by random hexamers. The method of amplification for TCR beta CDR3 was immunoSEQ multiplex PCR, covering 54 Vbeta and 13 Jbeta. TCRdb called the immunoSEQ multiplex PCR reads again in MiXCR, with one record for every CDR3 protein. The data hold a few hundred thousand distinct CDR3 sequences, with nearly 97% observed a single time. The authors sequenced TCR beta from blood CD8+ and CD4+ T cells. Negative magnetic isolation gave CD8+ and CD4+ cells; FACS enriched CD8+ TEMRA. CDR3 length: 12 residues. Germline CDR1 is SQVTM and CDR2 is ANQGSEA. V was pared by 6 bases and J by 1 base, with 9 bases between.

V is TRBV29-1 and J is TRBJ1-1, with no clear D. The source of this sequence is a human donor with multiple sclerosis. The sequenced material came from CD4+ T cells from PBMCs. This chain's CDR3 is CSVGSPNTEAFF. CDR3 sequence (DNA): TGCAGCGTGGGCAGTCCGAACACTGAAGCTTTCTTT.